This T cell receptor (beta chain) was documented in a study of blood T cells in healthy people across ages (dated by TCRdb to 2013 to 2016). Regarding the complete study: In model experiments, template switching captured roughly one uniquely barcoded TCR beta cDNA molecule for every two T cells. The study analyzed two additional independent replicas of 1 million unique cDNA reads from the same blood draw for two donors, one aged 18 to 30 and one aged 80 or older. Four age groups were formed from the donors: young (average 16 years), middle-aged (approximately 40), aged (roughly 58) and long-lived (roughly 81). Age-related changes in TCR beta repertoire diversity were measured in the study by deep sequencing normalized with unique cDNA molecular identifiers. Study-level results and caveats: As age increased, observed TCR beta diversity per million T cells dropped in a roughly linear way, and a significant reduction was already evident by age 40. Observed TCR beta diversity correlated strongly with the percentage of naive T cells measured by flow cytometry. Because the CMV infection status of the donors was unknown, age-related changes in expanded clonotypes may potentially have been confounded. Estimates of total diversity from one million sequenced T cells were regarded as lower bounds and underestimates. Bulk unsorted PBMC profiling prevented conclusive comparison of naive and antigen-experienced compartments. The long-lived group showed more naive CD4+ T cells, fewer expanded clones and increased TCR diversity than the aged group, suggesting age selection.

Library method: 5' RACE. The sample was run on an Illumina HiSeq 2500. A second PCR of roughly 6 to 11 cycles was run with a J-beta primer mix and a sample-barcoded 5' primer. A unique molecular identifier was introduced onto each TCR beta cDNA molecule by a template-switch 5' adaptor carrying 12 random nucleotides. Each sample yielded at least 3 million CDR3-containing paired-end reads. First-strand cDNA synthesis was performed from all RNA using the Mint cDNA synthesis kit, with priming by a TRBC-specific oligonucleotide. Following uracil-DNA glycosylase treatment, all cDNA underwent a first 18-cycle PCR with the universal primers M1SS and BC2_uni_R. In the source study's methods: For normalization, 1 million high-quality reads were randomly selected from each sample, with every read carrying a distinct molecular identifier. Reads sharing molecular identifiers were discarded rather than binned into consensus sequences. MiTCR, set to a Q25 quality threshold and the strictest error-elimination algorithm, was used for CDR3 identification, clonotype clustering and error correction. A nonparametric unseen species model with Euler transformation was used to estimate lower-bound total TCR beta diversity. TCRdb itself trimmed the public reads at Q25 with fastp, ran MiXCR and retained productive beta chains. All rows with the same CDR3 protein become a single entry with the most common DNA and genes. V and J calls and clone size were set by TCRdb, not the authors. The sample table records around 1,000,000 distinct CDR3 sequences; 20% to 25% of these occur just once. Less than 0.75% of the sample comes from the top ten.

Systemically healthy Caucasian individuals from Russia, around 38 in total and aged about 6 to 100 years, were included as donors. Each donor gave approximately 9.3 milliliters of peripheral blood, collected into EDTA-treated Vacutainer tubes. Ficoll-Paque density-gradient centrifugation was used to isolate PBMCs, with at least 7 million obtained per sample. Total RNA was extracted from PBMCs with Trizol reagent, with at least 5 micrograms obtained per sample. The percentages of naive CD45RAhigh/CD27high T cells were determined by flow cytometry on a PBMC aliquot from every donor. CDR1 and CDR2 are drawn from the germline V gene: LGHNA, YNFKEQ. Here V drops 4 bases and J drops 0 bases, and the junction holds 6 bases not matched to any gene. Counted from cysteine to phenylalanine, this CDR3 has 17 amino acids. Left in the record is the CDR3 DNA by itself, 51 bases read in frame from the first base.

This clonotype was detected once. The antigen it recognizes is unknown. No base qualities exist here, and no much larger clone lies one base off it. The sample also formed part of further work on T cells of mothers and their children. As the second publication notes: Nine systemically healthy Caucasian individuals, comprising three mothers and their six children, were included as donors. cDNA synthesis used all of the extracted RNA, with approximately 1.4 ug of RNA in each 15 ul reaction. In the second PCR, the M1S primer added sample barcodes and 2-4 random nucleotides. Over 8 million TCR beta CDR3 reads came from each mother, compared with approximately 2.8 million reads from each child. TCR recombination output is similarly shaped by thymic selection in related and unrelated pairs, with a minor effect exerted by inherited differences. Related mother-child pairs always showed normalized repertoire overlap that was slightly higher than in unrelated mother-child pairs, though the difference was never significant. With a sensitivity of about 100 clones per million clonotypes, no persistent microchimeric T cell clones were detected. To look for features that set related mother-child pairs apart from unrelated individuals, the researchers ran deep NGS to compare the TCR beta repertoires of mothers and children. Mothers averaged 40 +/- 4 years of age and children averaged about 12 +/- 4 years. After adapters were ligated using NEBNext reagents, the libraries underwent 100+100 nt paired-end sequencing on an Illumina HiSeq 2000. Mother and child libraries were prepared a month apart and sequenced in separate runs to prevent cross-contamination. Between roughly 500,000 and 2,000,000 distinct TCR beta clonotypes were identified per donor. Naive TCR beta clonotypes were estimated from low-frequency clonotypes matched to each donor's FACS-determined naive share, without sorting.

Sequencing was performed on blood. This receptor was taken from a girl aged 2 to 10 in good health. This chain is built from TRBV4-2 and TRBJ2-3; TRBD2 aligns with 11 central bases. CDR3 region: CASSPLGLAGSTDTQYF. In nucleotides, the sequence is TGTGCCAGCAGCCCACTCGGACTAGCGGGTAGCACAGATACGCAGTATTTT.